This is a list of T cell receptor beta chains from one sample in a study of blood T cell repertoires in COVID-19. Profiling relied on immunoSEQ multiplex PCR, and the TCRdb table lists in-frame clones only, not all of them. The table has about 61,000 clones, roughly 90% seen once. Sequenced: peripheral blood. These TCRs come from a woman between 50 and 59 years old with active or convalescent COVID-19. Each CDR3 is given with its conserved first and last residue. The order of the fields is J gene, D gene, V gene, clone size, CDR3 protein, CDR3 DNA. D genes are given only for firm matches. The size of a clone is reported for some rows only, either as once, few or many, or as a class for expanded clones.

j_gene: TRBJ1-3
d_gene: TRBD1
v_gene: TRBV4-2
abundance: -
CDR3aa: CASSHQGASSGNTIYF
CDR3nt: TGTGCCAGCAGCCATCAGGGGGCCTCCTCTGGAAACACCATATATTTT

j_gene: TRBJ1-1
d_gene: TRBD1
v_gene: TRBV2
abundance: -
CDR3aa: CASSGQGETEAFF
CDR3nt: TGTGCCAGCAGTGGACAGGGAGAGACTGAAGCTTTCTTT

j_gene: TRBJ2-1
d_gene: -
v_gene: TRBV9
abundance: -
CDR3aa: CASSATQAGWGYNEQFF
CDR3nt: TGTGCCAGCAGCGCGACACAGGCGGGATGGGGCTACAATGAGCAGTTCTTC

j_gene: TRBJ2-2
d_gene: -
v_gene: TRBV29-1
abundance: -
CDR3aa: CSGCITNTGELFF
CDR3nt: TGCTCCGGTTGTATAACGAACACCGGGGAGCTGTTTTTT

j_gene: TRBJ1-6
d_gene: TRBD1
v_gene: TRBV30
abundance: -
CDR3aa: CAWSSRGGSPLHF
CDR3nt: TGTGCCTGGAGCAGCAGAGGGGGCTCACCCCTCCACTTT

j_gene: TRBJ2-2
d_gene: -
v_gene: TRBV18
abundance: -
CDR3aa: CASSGGQNTGELFF
CDR3nt: TGTGCCAGCTCAGGCGGACAGAACACCGGGGAGCTGTTTTTT

j_gene: TRBJ2-5
d_gene: -
v_gene: TRBV18
abundance: -
CDR3aa: CASSPPSVSETQYF
CDR3nt: TGTGCCAGCTCACCACCGAGCGTATCGGAGACCCAGTACTTC

j_gene: TRBJ2-1
d_gene: TRBD2
v_gene: TRBV13
abundance: -
CDR3aa: CASSLAWGTSLNEQFF
CDR3nt: TGTGCCAGCAGCTTAGCGTGGGGGACTAGTTTGAATGAGCAGTTCTTC

j_gene: TRBJ2-5
d_gene: -
v_gene: TRBV12-3/TRBV12-4
abundance: -
CDR3aa: CASSLVSQETQYF
CDR3nt: TGTGCCAGCAGTTTAGTGAGCCAAGAGACCCAGTACTTC

j_gene: TRBJ2-7
d_gene: -
v_gene: TRBV19
abundance: -
CDR3aa: CASSSRGSRYPYEQYF
CDR3nt: TGTGCCAGTAGTTCTCGAGGGAGCCGATACCCCTACGAGCAGTACTTC

j_gene: TRBJ2-7
d_gene: TRBD2
v_gene: TRBV11-2
abundance: -
CDR3aa: CASSFTRTSGSYEQYF
CDR3nt: TGTGCCAGCAGCTTTACTAGGACTAGCGGTAGCTACGAGCAGTACTTC

j_gene: TRBJ1-2
d_gene: -
v_gene: TRBV30
abundance: -
CDR3aa: CAWSVLVLGGLDGYTF
CDR3nt: TGTGCCTGGAGTGTACTGGTTCTGGGGGGACTAGATGGCTACACCTTC

j_gene: TRBJ2-3
d_gene: -
v_gene: TRBV7-8
abundance: -
CDR3aa: CASSLQAGSTDTQYF
CDR3nt: TGTGCCAGCAGCTTGCAAGCAGGGAGCACAGATACGCAGTATTTT

j_gene: TRBJ1-4
d_gene: -
v_gene: TRBV28
abundance: few
CDR3aa: CASIRRRGINEKLFF
CDR3nt: TGTGCCAGCATTCGCCGGCGCGGTATTAATGAAAAACTGTTTTTT

j_gene: TRBJ2-7
d_gene: TRBD2
v_gene: TRBV15
abundance: -
CDR3aa: CATSSPPAGGNHEQYF
CDR3nt: TGTGCCACCAGCAGCCCTCCGGCGGGGGGGAACCACGAGCAGTACTTC

j_gene: TRBJ1-5
d_gene: -
v_gene: TRBV6-2/TRBV6-3
abundance: -
CDR3aa: CASSYGGEFSQPQHF
CDR3nt: TGTGCCAGCAGTTACGGGGGGGAATTTAGCCAGCCCCAGCATTTT

j_gene: TRBJ2-6
d_gene: -
v_gene: TRBV5-1
abundance: -
CDR3aa: CASSRSGANVLTF
CDR3nt: TGCGCCAGCAGCCGCTCTGGGGCCAACGTCCTGACTTTC

j_gene: TRBJ1-1
d_gene: -
v_gene: TRBV23-1
abundance: -
CDR3aa: CASRTPHDTEAFF
CDR3nt: TGCGCCAGCAGAACACCGCATGACACTGAAGCTTTCTTT

j_gene: TRBJ2-3
d_gene: TRBD1
v_gene: TRBV5-4
abundance: -
CDR3aa: CASRAGGPMGTDTQYF
CDR3nt: TGTGCCAGCAGAGCAGGGGGCCCAATGGGCACAGATACGCAGTATTTT

j_gene: TRBJ2-5
d_gene: TRBD1
v_gene: TRBV15
abundance: -
CDR3aa: CATSSLDRPSETQYF
CDR3nt: TGTGCCACCAGCAGCCTGGACAGGCCGAGCGAGACCCAGTACTTC

j_gene: TRBJ2-1
d_gene: -
v_gene: TRBV9
abundance: -
CDR3aa: CASSLFNSYNEQFF
CDR3nt: TGTGCCAGCAGCCTATTCAACTCCTACAATGAGCAGTTCTTC

j_gene: TRBJ2-5
d_gene: -
v_gene: TRBV6-5
abundance: -
CDR3aa: CASSYSQNQETQYF
CDR3nt: TGTGCCAGCAGTTACTCCCAAAACCAAGAGACCCAGTACTTC

j_gene: TRBJ2-7
d_gene: TRBD2
v_gene: TRBV3-1/TRBV3-2
abundance: -
CDR3aa: CASSLGTSGRNEQYF
CDR3nt: TGTGCCAGCAGCCTTGGGACTAGCGGGAGAAACGAGCAGTACTTC

j_gene: TRBJ1-5
d_gene: TRBD1
v_gene: TRBV7-3
abundance: -
CDR3aa: CASSFFPRGTGHSNQPQHF
CDR3nt: TGTGCCAGCAGCTTTTTCCCCCGCGGGACAGGCCATAGCAATCAGCCCCAGCATTTT

j_gene: TRBJ2-7
d_gene: TRBD1
v_gene: TRBV11-2
abundance: -
CDR3aa: CASSQPGGREQYF
CDR3nt: TGTGCCAGCAGCCAACCAGGGGGCCGCGAGCAGTACTTC

j_gene: TRBJ2-2
d_gene: TRBD1
v_gene: TRBV29-1
abundance: -
CDR3aa: CSVTTGSGELFF
CDR3nt: TGCAGCGTAACGACAGGGTCCGGGGAGCTGTTTTTT

j_gene: TRBJ2-7
d_gene: -
v_gene: TRBV3-1/TRBV3-2
abundance: -
CDR3aa: CASSQGTVSYEQYF
CDR3nt: TGTGCCAGCAGCCAAGGGACTGTTTCCTACGAGCAGTACTTC

j_gene: TRBJ2-6
d_gene: -
v_gene: TRBV19
abundance: -
CDR3aa: CASSSRVSAGANVLTF
CDR3nt: TGTGCCAGTAGTTCCCGTGTCAGCGCTGGGGCCAACGTCCTGACTTTC

j_gene: TRBJ1-4
d_gene: -
v_gene: TRBV4-1
abundance: -
CDR3aa: CASSQGDPSGWGEGVELFF
CDR3nt: TGCGCCAGCAGCCAGGGGGACCCCAGCGGGTGGGGGGAAGGGGTAGAACTGTTTTTT

j_gene: TRBJ2-5
d_gene: -
v_gene: TRBV4-1
abundance: -
CDR3aa: CASSQVHLVQETQYF
CDR3nt: TGCGCCAGCAGCCAAGTCCACCTAGTCCAAGAGACCCAGTACTTC

j_gene: TRBJ1-1
d_gene: TRBD1
v_gene: TRBV18
abundance: -
CDR3aa: CASSSGGDTEAFF
CDR3nt: TGTGCCAGCTCTTCAGGGGGCGACACTGAAGCTTTCTTT

j_gene: TRBJ1-4
d_gene: TRBD1
v_gene: TRBV2
abundance: -
CDR3aa: CASSQGADFEKLFF
CDR3nt: TGTGCCAGCAGTCAGGGGGCGGATTTTGAAAAACTGTTTTTT

j_gene: TRBJ2-7
d_gene: TRBD1
v_gene: TRBV2
abundance: -
CDR3aa: CASTPGQGGYEQYF
CDR3nt: TGTGCCAGCACCCCGGGACAGGGAGGCTACGAGCAGTACTTC

j_gene: TRBJ2-2
d_gene: TRBD2
v_gene: TRBV5-1
abundance: once
CDR3aa: CASSALSGTRSGELFF
CDR3nt: TGCGCCAGCAGCGCCTTATCCGGGACTAGATCCGGGGAGCTGTTTTTT

j_gene: TRBJ2-1
d_gene: TRBD1
v_gene: TRBV27
abundance: once
CDR3aa: CACRTGGSYNEQFF
CDR3nt: TGTGCCTGTAGGACAGGGGGCTCCTACAATGAGCAGTTCTTC

j_gene: TRBJ2-5
d_gene: TRBD1
v_gene: TRBV5-1
abundance: -
CDR3aa: CASSLQGTQETQYF
CDR3nt: TGCGCCAGCAGCTTACAGGGGACACAAGAGACCCAGTACTTC

j_gene: TRBJ2-3
d_gene: TRBD1
v_gene: TRBV6-4
abundance: -
CDR3aa: CARRGTGTDTQYF
CDR3nt: TGTGCCAGGCGAGGGACAGGCACAGATACGCAGTATTTT

j_gene: TRBJ2-7
d_gene: TRBD2
v_gene: TRBV12-3/TRBV12-4
abundance: -
CDR3aa: CASSLREHEQYF
CDR3nt: TGTGCCAGCAGTTTGCGGGAGCACGAGCAGTACTTC

j_gene: TRBJ2-7
d_gene: TRBD2
v_gene: TRBV7-9
abundance: -
CDR3aa: CASSLASGRAREQYF
CDR3nt: TGTGCCAGCAGCTTAGCGAGCGGGAGGGCCCGCGAGCAGTACTTC

j_gene: TRBJ1-2
d_gene: TRBD1
v_gene: TRBV9
abundance: -
CDR3aa: CASSPRTGEGYGYTF
CDR3nt: TGTGCCAGCAGCCCACGGACAGGGGAGGGCTATGGCTACACCTTC

j_gene: TRBJ2-3
d_gene: TRBD2
v_gene: TRBV19
abundance: -
CDR3aa: CASSLLAGGVTDTQYF
CDR3nt: TGTGCCAGTAGTTTACTAGCGGGAGGTGTCACAGATACGCAGTATTTT

j_gene: TRBJ2-1
d_gene: TRBD2
v_gene: TRBV5-1
abundance: -
CDR3aa: CASSLGTSAYNEQFF
CDR3nt: TGCGCCAGCAGCTTGGGGACTAGCGCCTACAATGAGCAGTTCTTC

j_gene: TRBJ2-2
d_gene: TRBD2
v_gene: TRBV2
abundance: once
CDR3aa: CASSGLAANTGELFF
CDR3nt: TGTGCCAGCAGTGGGCTAGCGGCGAACACCGGGGAGCTGTTTTTT

j_gene: TRBJ2-1
d_gene: TRBD2
v_gene: TRBV18
abundance: -
CDR3aa: CASSPPGLAGNNEQFF
CDR3nt: TGTGCCAGCTCACCACCGGGACTAGCGGGGAACAATGAGCAGTTCTTC

j_gene: TRBJ1-5
d_gene: -
v_gene: TRBV24-1
abundance: few
CDR3aa: CATSEGGAQPQHF
CDR3nt: TGTGCCACCAGTGAGGGGGGGGCTCAGCCCCAGCATTTT

j_gene: TRBJ1-6
d_gene: -
v_gene: TRBV5-6
abundance: -
CDR3aa: CASSSEGDNSPLHF
CDR3nt: TGTGCCAGCAGCTCGGAGGGCGATAATTCACCCCTCCACTTT